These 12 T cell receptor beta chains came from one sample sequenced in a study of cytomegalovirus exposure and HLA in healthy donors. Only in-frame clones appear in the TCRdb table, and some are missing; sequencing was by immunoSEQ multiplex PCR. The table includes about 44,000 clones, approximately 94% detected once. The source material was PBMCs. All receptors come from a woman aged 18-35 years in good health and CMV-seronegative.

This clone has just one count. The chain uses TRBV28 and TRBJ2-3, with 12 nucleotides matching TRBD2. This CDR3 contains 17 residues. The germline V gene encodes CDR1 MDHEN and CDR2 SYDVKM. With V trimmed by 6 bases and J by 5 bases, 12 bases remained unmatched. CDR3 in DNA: TGTGCCAGCAGAAGTCAGCGACTAGCGGGAGAACTAGATACGCAGTATTTT. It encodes CASRSQRLAGELDTQYF.

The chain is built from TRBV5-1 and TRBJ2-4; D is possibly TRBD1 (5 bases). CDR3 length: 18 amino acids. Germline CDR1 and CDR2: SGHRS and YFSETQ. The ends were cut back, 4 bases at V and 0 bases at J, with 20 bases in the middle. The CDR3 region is CASSPQTETVLAKNIQYF. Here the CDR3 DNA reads TGCGCCAGCAGCCCTCAGACCGAGACAGTTCTAGCCAAAAACATTCAGTACTTC.

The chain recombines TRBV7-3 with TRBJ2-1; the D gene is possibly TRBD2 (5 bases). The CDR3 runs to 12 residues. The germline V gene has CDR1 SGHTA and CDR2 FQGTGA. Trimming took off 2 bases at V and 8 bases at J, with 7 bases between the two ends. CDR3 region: CASSLGGDEQFF. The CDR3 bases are TGTGCCAGCAGCTTAGGAGGCGATGAGCAGTTCTTC. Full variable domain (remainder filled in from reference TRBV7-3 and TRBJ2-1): GAGVSQTPSNKVTEKGKYVELRCDPISGHTALYWYRQSLGQGPEFLIYFQGTGAADDSGLPNDRFFAVRPEGSVSTLKIQRTERGDSAVYLCASSLGGDEQFFGPGTRLTVL.

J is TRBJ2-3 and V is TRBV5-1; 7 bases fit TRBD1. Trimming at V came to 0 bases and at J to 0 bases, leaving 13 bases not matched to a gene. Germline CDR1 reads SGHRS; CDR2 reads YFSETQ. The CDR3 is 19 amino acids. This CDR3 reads CASSLAESGTASSTDTQYF. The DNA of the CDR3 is TGCGCCAGCAGCTTGGCCGAATCTGGGACAGCTTCTAGCACAGATACGCAGTATTTT.

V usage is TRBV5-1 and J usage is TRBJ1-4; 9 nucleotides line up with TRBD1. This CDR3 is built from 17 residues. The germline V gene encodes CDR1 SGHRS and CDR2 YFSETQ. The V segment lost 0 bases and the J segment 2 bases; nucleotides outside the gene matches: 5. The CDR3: CASSLAGTGPTNEKLFF. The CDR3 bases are TGCGCCAGCAGCTTGGCCGGGACAGGGCCGACTAATGAAAAACTGTTTTTT.

CDR3 in amino acids: CASSLAGKSSTTNEKLFF. The CDR3 DNA reads as TGCGCCAGCAGCTTGGCCGGGAAGTCTTCAACAACTAATGAAAAACTGTTTTTT. The chain employs TRBV5-1 and TRBJ1-4; D uncertain. Germline V gives CDR1 SGHRS, CDR2 YFSETQ. Deletions cut 0 bases from V and 0 bases from J, with 15 bases between. There are 18 residues in the CDR3. Together with reference TRBV5-1 and TRBJ1-4, the CDR3 gives the full variable domain: KAGVTQTPRYLIKTRGQQVTLSCSPISGHRSVSWYQQTPGQGLQFLFEYFSETQRNKGNFPGRFSGRQFSNSRSEMNVSTLELGDSALYLCASSLAGKSSTTNEKLFFGSGTQLSVL.

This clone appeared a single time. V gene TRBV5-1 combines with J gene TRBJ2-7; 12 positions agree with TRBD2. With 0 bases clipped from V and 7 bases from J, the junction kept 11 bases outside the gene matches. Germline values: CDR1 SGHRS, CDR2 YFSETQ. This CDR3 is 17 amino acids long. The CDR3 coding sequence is TGCGCCAGCAGCTTGGCACTAGCGGGGGGACCGTCGGGAGAGCAGTACTTC. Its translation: CASSLALAGGPSGEQYF.

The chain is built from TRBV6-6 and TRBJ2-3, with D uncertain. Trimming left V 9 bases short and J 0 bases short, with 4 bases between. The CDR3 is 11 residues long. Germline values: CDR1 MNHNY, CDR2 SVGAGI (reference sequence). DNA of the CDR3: TGTGCCAGTTCTAGCACAGATACGCAGTATTTT. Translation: CASSSTDTQYF.

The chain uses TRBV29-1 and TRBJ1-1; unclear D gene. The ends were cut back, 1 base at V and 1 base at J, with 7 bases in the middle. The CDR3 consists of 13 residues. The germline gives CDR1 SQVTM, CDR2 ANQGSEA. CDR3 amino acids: CSVEVGGNTEAFF. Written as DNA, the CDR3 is TGCAGCGTTGAAGTTGGAGGGAACACTGAAGCTTTCTTT.

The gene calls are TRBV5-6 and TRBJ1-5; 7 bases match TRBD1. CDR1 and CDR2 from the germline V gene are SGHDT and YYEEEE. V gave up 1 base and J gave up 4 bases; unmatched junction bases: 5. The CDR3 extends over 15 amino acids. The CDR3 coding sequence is TGTGCCAGCAGCTTGAGCGGCAGGGGGAATCAGCCCCAGCATTTT. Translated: CASSLSGRGNQPQHF.

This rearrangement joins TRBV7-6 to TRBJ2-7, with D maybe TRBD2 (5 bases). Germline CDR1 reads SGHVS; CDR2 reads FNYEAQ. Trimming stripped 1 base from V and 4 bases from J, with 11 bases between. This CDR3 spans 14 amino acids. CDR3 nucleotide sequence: TGTGCCAGCAGCTTAGTCGGGAATCCATACGAGCAGTACTTC. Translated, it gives CASSLVGNPYEQYF.

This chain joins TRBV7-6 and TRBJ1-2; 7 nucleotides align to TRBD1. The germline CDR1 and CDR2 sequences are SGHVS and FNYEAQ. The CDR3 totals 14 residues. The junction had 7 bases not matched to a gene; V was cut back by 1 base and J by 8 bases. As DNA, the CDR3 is TGTGCCAGCAGCTTAGAGGATACAGGGGAAGGCTACACCTTC. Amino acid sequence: CASSLEDTGEGYTF.